These T cell receptor beta chains were read from a single sample in a study of tumor and adjacent non-tumor tissue in lung cancer. One entry per CDR3 protein results from TCRdb running MiXCR on the multiplex PCR reads. The table includes approximately 120,000 distinct CDR3 sequences, about 64% detected once. The sequencing input was distant non-tumor lung tissue. These receptors all stem from a man in his 60s with non-small cell lung cancer. The CDR3 runs from the conserved cysteine through the conserved F or W. The D gene is left open where the match is weak. Expanded clones get a size class; other rows say once, few or many, or leave the size out.

>NA|many|TRBJ2-7|18|TRBV5-5
CASSLGPDYGTSSYEQYF
TGTGCCAGCAGCTTGGGGCCAGACTACGGAACGAGCTCCTACGAGCAGTACTTC
>NA|many|TRBJ1-1|16|TRBV6-2/TRBV6-3
CASSYAPAAGGTEAFF
TGTGCCAGCAGTTACGCCCCCGCGGCGGGTGGCACTGAAGCTTTCTTT
>NA|many|TRBJ2-1|12|TRBV29-1
CSVGQGGNEQFF
TGCAGCGTTGGGCAGGGAGGCAATGAGCAGTTCTTC
>NA|many|TRBJ2-7|13|TRBV6-2/TRBV6-3
CASSYVISSEQYF
TGTGCCAGCAGTTACGTTATTAGCTCCGAGCAGTACTTC
>NA|NA|TRBJ2-7|15|TRBV12-3/TRBV12-4
CASSWQETGPYEQYF
TGTGCCAGCAGCTGGCAAGAGACGGGGCCCTACGAGCAGTACTTC
>NA|once|TRBJ1-5|12|TRBV12-3/TRBV12-4
CASSPGDLPQHF
TGTGCCAGCAGTCCAGGGGATCTGCCCCAGCATTTT
>TRBD2|many|TRBJ2-3|18|TRBV6-1
CASTPRTSGGAGTDTQYF
TGTGCCAGCACACCCCGGACTAGCGGGGGGGCAGGCACAGATACGCAGTATTTT
>NA|NA|TRBJ1-1|15|TRBV7-3
CASSLRPGLRTEAFF
TGTGCCAGCAGCTTACGGCCCGGACTGAGGACTGAAGCTTTCTTT
>TRBD1|NA|TRBJ1-5|19|TRBV6-1
CVSNPPGGQGFVSNQPQHF
TGTGTCAGCAACCCCCCAGGAGGACAGGGGTTTGTTAGCAATCAGCCCCAGCATTTT
>NA|few|TRBJ2-2|19|TRBV4-1
CASSQVSFWAGSVTGELFF
TGCGCCAGCAGCCAAGTTTCATTTTGGGCGGGATCAGTCACCGGGGAGCTGTTTTTT
>NA|NA|TRBJ1-2|13|TRBV2
CASTPGTNYDYTF
TGTGCCAGCACCCCCGGGACTAACTATGACTACACCTTC
>NA|NA|TRBJ2-2|14|TRBV5-6
CASSVGPSTGELLF
TGTGCCAGTAGCGTAGGACCAAGCACCGGGGAGCTGCTTTTT
>NA|few|TRBJ2-5|16|TRBV7-9
CASSLRSARAQETQYF
TGTGCCAGCAGCTTAAGGTCCGCCCGGGCACAAGAGACCCAGTACTTC
>TRBD1|NA|TRBJ1-6|14|TRBV6-5
CASTSDRGGSPLHF
TGTGCCAGCACTTCGGACAGGGGAGGCTCACCACTCCACTTT
>NA|NA|TRBJ1-5|13|TRBV10-3
CASEQGRNQPQHF
TGTGCTAGTGAACAGGGCCGCAATCAGCCCCAGCATTTT
>NA|many|TRBJ2-3|12|TRBV28
CASSLGGRTQYF
TGTGCCAGCAGTTTGGGGGGACGTACGCAGTATTTT
>TRBD2|NA|TRBJ2-5|13|TRBV7-9
CASIRAGEHTQYF
TGTGCCAGCATCAGGGCGGGGGAGCATACCCAGTACTTC
>TRBD2|many|TRBJ2-1|13|TRBV20-1
CSARPPGRGEQFF
TGCAGTGCTAGACCCCCAGGGAGGGGTGAGCAGTTCTTC
>TRBD2|NA|TRBJ2-5|14|TRBV29-1
CSVDIAGLVETQYF
TGCAGCGTCGACATAGCGGGACTGGTAGAGACCCAGTACTTC
>NA|few|TRBJ2-6|15|TRBV6-1
CATSEEGSGANVLTF
TGTGCCACCAGTGAGGAGGGTTCTGGGGCCAACGTCCTGACTTTC